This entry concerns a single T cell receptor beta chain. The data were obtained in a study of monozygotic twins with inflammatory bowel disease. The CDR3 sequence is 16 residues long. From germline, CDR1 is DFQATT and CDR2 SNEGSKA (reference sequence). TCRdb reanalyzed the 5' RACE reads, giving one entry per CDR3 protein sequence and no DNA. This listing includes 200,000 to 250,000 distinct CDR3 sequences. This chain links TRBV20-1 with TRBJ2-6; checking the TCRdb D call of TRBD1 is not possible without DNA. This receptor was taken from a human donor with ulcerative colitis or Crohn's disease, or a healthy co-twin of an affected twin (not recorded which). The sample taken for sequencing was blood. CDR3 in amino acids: CSAPRGRSSGANVLTF.